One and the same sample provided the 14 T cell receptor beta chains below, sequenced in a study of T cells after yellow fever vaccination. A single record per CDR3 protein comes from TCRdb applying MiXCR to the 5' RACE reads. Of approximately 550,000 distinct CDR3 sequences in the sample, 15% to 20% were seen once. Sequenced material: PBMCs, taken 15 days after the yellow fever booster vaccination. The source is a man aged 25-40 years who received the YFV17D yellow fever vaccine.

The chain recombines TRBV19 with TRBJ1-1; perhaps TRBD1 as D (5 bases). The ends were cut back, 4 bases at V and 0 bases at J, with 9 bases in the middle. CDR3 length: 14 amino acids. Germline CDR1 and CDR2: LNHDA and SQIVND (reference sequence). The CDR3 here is CASSKTEMNTEAFF. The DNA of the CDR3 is TGTGCCAGTAGTAAGACAGAAATGAACACTGAAGCTTTCTTT.

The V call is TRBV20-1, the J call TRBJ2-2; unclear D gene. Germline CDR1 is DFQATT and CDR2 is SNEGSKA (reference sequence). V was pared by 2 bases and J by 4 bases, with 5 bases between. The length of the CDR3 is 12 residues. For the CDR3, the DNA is TGCAGTGCTAGATCGAGCACCGGGGAGCTGTTTTTT. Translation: CSARSSTGELFF.

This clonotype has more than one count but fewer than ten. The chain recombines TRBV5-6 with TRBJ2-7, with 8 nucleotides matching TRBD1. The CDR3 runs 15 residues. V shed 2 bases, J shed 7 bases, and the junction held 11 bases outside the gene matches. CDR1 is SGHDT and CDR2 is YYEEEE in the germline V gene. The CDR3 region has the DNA TGTGCCAGCAGCTTACCAGGACAGGGATTGCGTGAGCAGTACTTC. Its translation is CASSLPGQGLREQYF.

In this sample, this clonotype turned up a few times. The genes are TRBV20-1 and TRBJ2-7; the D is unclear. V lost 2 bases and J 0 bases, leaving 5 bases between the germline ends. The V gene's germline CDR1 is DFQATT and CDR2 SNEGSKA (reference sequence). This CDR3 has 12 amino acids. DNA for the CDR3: TGCAGTGCTAGATACGTCTCCTACGAGCAGTACTTC. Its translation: CSARYVSYEQYF.

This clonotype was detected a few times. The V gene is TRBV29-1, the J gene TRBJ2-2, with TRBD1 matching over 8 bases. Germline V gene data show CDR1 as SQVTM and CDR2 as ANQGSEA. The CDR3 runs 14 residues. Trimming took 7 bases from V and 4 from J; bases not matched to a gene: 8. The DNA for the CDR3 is TGCAGCGCTCATCCCACAGGGGGCACCGGGGAGCTGTTTTTT. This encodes CSAHPTGGTGELFF.

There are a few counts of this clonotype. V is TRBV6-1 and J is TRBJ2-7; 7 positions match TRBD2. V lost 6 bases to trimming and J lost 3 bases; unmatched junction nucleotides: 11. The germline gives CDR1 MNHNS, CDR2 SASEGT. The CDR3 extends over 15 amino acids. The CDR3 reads CASRPLGGSYYEQYF. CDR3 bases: TGTGCCAGCAGACCGTTGGGCGGGAGTTACTACGAGCAGTACTTC.

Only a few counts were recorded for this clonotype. CDR3 nucleotide sequence: TGCGCCAGCAGCTTAAGGTACGGGAGCAATGAGCAGTTCTTC. Residues: CASSLRYGSNEQFF. The rearrangement joins TRBV5-1 to TRBJ2-1; TRBD2 is a possible D gene (6 bases). Per the germline V gene, CDR1 is SGHRS and CDR2 is YFSETQ. This CDR3 region has 14 residues. V lost 2 bases and J 6 bases, leaving 12 bases between the germline ends.

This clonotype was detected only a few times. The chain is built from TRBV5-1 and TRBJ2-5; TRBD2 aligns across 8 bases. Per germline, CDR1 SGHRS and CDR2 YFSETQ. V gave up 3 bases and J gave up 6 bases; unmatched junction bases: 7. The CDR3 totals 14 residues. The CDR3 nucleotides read TGCGCCAGCAGCTCGATGGGACTAGTACAGACCCAGTACTTC. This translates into CASSSMGLVQTQYF.

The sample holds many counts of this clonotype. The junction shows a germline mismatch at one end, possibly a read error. CDR3 sequence: CASSPGNTEAFF. In DNA, the CDR3 is TGTGCCAGCAGCCCGGGGAACACTGAAGCTTTCTTT. V usage is TRBV5-1 and J usage is TRBJ1-1; D ambiguous. The CDR3 spans 12 residues. In germline, CDR1 is SGHRS, CDR2 YFSETQ.

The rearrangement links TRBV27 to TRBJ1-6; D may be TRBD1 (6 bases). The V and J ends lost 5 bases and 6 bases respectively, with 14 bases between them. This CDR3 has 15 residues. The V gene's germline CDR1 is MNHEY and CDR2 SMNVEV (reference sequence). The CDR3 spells CASSAQGPFNSPLHF. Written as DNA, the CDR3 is TGTGCCAGCAGTGCACAGGGACCTTTTAATTCACCCCTCCACTTT.

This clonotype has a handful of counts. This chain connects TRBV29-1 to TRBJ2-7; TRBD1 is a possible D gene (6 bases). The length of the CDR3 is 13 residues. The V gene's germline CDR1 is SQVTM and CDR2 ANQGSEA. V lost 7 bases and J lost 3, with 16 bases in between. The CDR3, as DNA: TGCAGCGGAGCTCTTGTGGACAGCTACGAGCAGTACTTC. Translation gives CSGALVDSYEQYF.

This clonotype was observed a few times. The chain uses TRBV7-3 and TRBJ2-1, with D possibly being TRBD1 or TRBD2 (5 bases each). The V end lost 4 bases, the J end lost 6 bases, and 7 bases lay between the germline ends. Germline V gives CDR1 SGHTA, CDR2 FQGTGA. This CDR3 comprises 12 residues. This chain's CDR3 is CASSWGTNEQFF. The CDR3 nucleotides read TGTGCCAGCAGCTGGGGGACCAATGAGCAGTTCTTC.

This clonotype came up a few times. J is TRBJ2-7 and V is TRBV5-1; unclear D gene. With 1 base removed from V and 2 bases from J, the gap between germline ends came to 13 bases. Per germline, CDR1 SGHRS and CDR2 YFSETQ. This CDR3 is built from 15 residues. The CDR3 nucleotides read TGCGCCAGCAGCTTGAGGGTATCAACAGCCTACGAGCAGTACTTC. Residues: CASSLRVSTAYEQYF.

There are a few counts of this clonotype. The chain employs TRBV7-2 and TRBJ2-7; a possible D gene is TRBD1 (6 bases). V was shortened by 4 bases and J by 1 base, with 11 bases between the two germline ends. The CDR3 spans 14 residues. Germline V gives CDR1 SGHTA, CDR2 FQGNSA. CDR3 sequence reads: CASSSETGSYEQYF. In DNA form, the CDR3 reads TGTGCCAGCAGCTCCGAGACAGGATCCTACGAGCAGTACTTC.